A selection of T cell receptor beta chains follows, all from one sample in a study of beta chain features in type 1 diabetes. Sequencing was performed with immunoSEQ multiplex PCR; in TCRdb, only in-frame clones are kept and a portion is missing. The repertoire holds 130,000 to 150,000 clones, with about 10% as singletons. Sequencing was carried out using naive CD4+ T cells from blood. The receptors shown here come from a man between 18 and 29 years old in good health. Each CDR3 is given with its conserved first and last residue. Clone size is not always given. Where it is, it says once, few, many or a class for expanded clones.

TRBJ1-2	.	TRBV6-6	12	CASIRGEGGYTF
TRBJ1-5	.	TRBV6-6	12	CASQGFSQPQHF
TRBJ2-3	.	TRBV5-1	14	CASSLRSSTDTQYF
TRBJ2-2	.	TRBV2	15	CASAWSGTNTGELFF
TRBJ1-3	many	TRBV25-1	12	CASSFSRNTIYF
TRBJ2-7	.	TRBV5-1	15	CASSLDWGVTYEQYF
TRBJ2-1	few	TRBV7-2	13	CASRIGGFDEQFF
TRBJ2-4	.	TRBV6-1	12	CASSEDSRIQYF
TRBJ2-5	few	TRBV6-5	13	CASSSTGAETQYF
TRBJ2-3	.	TRBV7-3	15	CASSFSGTGSIRQYF
TRBJ2-3	few	TRBV18	17	CASSPRSSGGPTDTQYF
TRBJ2-1	.	TRBV7-6	16	CASSLSAGAGREEQFF
TRBJ1-2	few	TRBV9	14	CASSVVEGIGGYTF
TRBJ2-7	few	TRBV11-2	10	CASSLLEQYF
TRBJ2-3	.	TRBV6-5	14	CASSSDLASDTQYF
TRBJ2-1	.	TRBV19	17	CASSILVGQGADNEQFF
TRBJ2-5	.	TRBV14	13	CASSRDTQETQYF
TRBJ2-3	.	TRBV5-1	16	CASSARLAGPTDTQYF
TRBJ2-5	.	TRBV7-9	13	CASSLVGGREQYF
TRBJ2-2	few	TRBV5-1	16	CASSIGQTRGTGELFF
TRBJ2-7	few	TRBV5-4	12	CASSFRGPEQYF
TRBJ2-3	.	TRBV18	14	CASSPGSSEDTQYF
TRBJ1-5	.	TRBV5-8	13	CASSLGLSQPQHF
TRBJ1-4	.	TRBV30	15	CAWSVGRGRDEKLFF
TRBJ2-5	few	TRBV6-5	13	CASSQGRRETQYF
TRBJ1-4	few	TRBV18	14	CASSPLMENEKLFF
TRBJ2-7	.	TRBV7-2	16	CASSLVGGQGGYEQYF
TRBJ1-2	few	TRBV5-1	14	CASSWQDRGDGYTF
TRBJ1-2	.	TRBV4-2	13	CASSQEPGQGYTF
TRBJ1-6	few	TRBV7-2	15	CASSSTGTVNSPLHF
TRBJ2-7	few	TRBV4-2	17	CASSQGAGGLSSYEQYF
TRBJ2-7	few	TRBV30	15	CAWREPFLSSYEQYF
TRBJ1-1	few	TRBV15	14	CATTRDRVNTEAFF
TRBJ2-3	few	TRBV15	14	CAFTYRGRGDTQYF
TRBJ1-2	few	TRBV30	13	CAWRETGDYGYTF
TRBJ2-7	.	TRBV5-4	15	CASSLLAGGLGEQYF
TRBJ2-3	few	TRBV2	15	CASTKASGGVGTQYF